The 27 T cell receptor beta chains in this list originate from one sample, sequenced in a study of response to subunit inactivated influenza vaccine. A single record per CDR3 protein comes from TCRdb applying MiXCR to the RT-PCR reads. Among about 190,000 distinct CDR3 sequences, around 15% were seen once, and the ten largest hold 26%. The sequences come from CD8+ T cells sorted from PBMCs, collected 4 to 6 days after vaccination. The origin of the receptors is a man aged 45-60 years who received an inactivated influenza vaccine.

This clonotype was detected only a few times. The chain links TRBV5-1 to TRBJ2-1, with a weak D call TRBD1 (5 bases). V was pared by 3 bases and J by 9 bases, with 13 bases between. CDR1 and CDR2 from the germline V gene are SGHRS and YFSETQ. This CDR3 comprises 13 residues. The CDR3 nucleotides are TGCGCCAGCAGCTGGTTGGGGCGCGCTGAGCAGTTCTTC. As protein: CASSWLGRAEQFF.

This clonotype occurred many times. The chain employs TRBV11-2 and TRBJ2-5; D possibly corresponds to TRBD2 (5 bases). The CDR3 is made up of 15 amino acids. Trimming took 2 bases from V and 1 from J, leaving 11 bases between them. CDR1 and CDR2 (germline): SGHAT, FQNNGV. CDR3 residues: CASSLLREPQETQYF. The CDR3 DNA reads TGTGCCAGCAGCTTACTTAGGGAGCCCCAAGAGACCCAGTACTTC.

The chain joins TRBV28 to TRBJ2-1; D unresolved. Germline-derived CDR1 and CDR2 are MDHEN and SYDVKM. The V gene lost 5 bases and the J gene lost 3 bases, with 5 bases spanning the gap. The CDR3 consists of 12 residues. Written as DNA, the CDR3 is TGTGCCAGCAGTCCGATCTACAATGAGCAGTTCTTC. Protein: CASSPIYNEQFF.

V gene TRBV20-1 combines with J gene TRBJ2-7; D gene unclear. Germline V gene lookup returns CDR1 DFQATT and CDR2 SNEGSKA (reference sequence). The CDR3 sequence is 11 residues long. The V gene lost 6 bases and the J gene lost 7 bases, with 13 bases spanning the gap. The chain's CDR3 is CSAEPAREQYF. In DNA form, the CDR3 reads TGCAGTGCCGAGCCAGCGAGAGAGCAGTACTTC.

The chain is built from TRBV4-2 and TRBJ2-7; D gene ambiguous. The CDR3 loop spans 14 amino acids. V dropped 4 bases and J dropped 2 bases, with 12 bases sitting between them. Germline CDR1 and CDR2: LGHNA and YNFKEQ. This CDR3 reads CASSPSIGAYEQYF. In nucleotides, the CDR3 is TGTGCCAGCAGCCCGTCCATTGGGGCCTACGAGCAGTACTTC.

This clonotype was found a few times. The CDR3 sequence: CATQGGWGQPQHF. CDR3 bases: TGTGCCACTCAAGGGGGATGGGGTCAGCCCCAGCATTTT. This sequence joins TRBV25-1 and TRBJ1-5; tentative D call: TRBD1 (6 bases). Trimming removed 10 bases from V and 6 bases from J, with 16 bases in between. CDR3 length equals 13 residues. Germline V CDR1 and CDR2: MGHDK, SYGVNS.

The V gene is TRBV7-8, the J gene TRBJ2-7; perhaps TRBD2 as D (5 bases). Germline CDR1 reads SGHVS; CDR2 reads FQNEAQ. This CDR3 has 15 residues. Trimming stripped 1 base from V and 7 bases from J, with 17 bases between. The CDR3 loop reads CASSLDGVTRREQYF. The CDR3 DNA is TGTGCCAGCAGCTTAGACGGGGTTACCAGGCGGGAGCAGTACTTC.

This chain links TRBV7-2 with TRBJ2-5, with 14 positions matching TRBD2. There are 17 residues in the CDR3. V lost 5 bases, J lost 3 bases, and 8 bases stayed unmatched. Germline values: CDR1 SGHTA, CDR2 FQGNSA. The CDR3 nucleotides read TGTGCCAGCAGCCCGTGGACTAGCGGGAGGCACAAAGAGACCCAGTACTTC. It specifies CASSPWTSGRHKETQYF.

This clonotype was seen only a few times. V gene TRBV20-1 combines with J gene TRBJ1-6, with D possibly matching TRBD1 (5 bases). This CDR3 region has 14 residues. Germline assignment: CDR1 DFQATT and CDR2 SNEGSKA (reference sequence). Trimming pared 6 bases from V and 6 bases from J, leaving 15 bases between. The CDR3 reads CSAPGRQSNSPLHF. The CDR3 DNA reads as TGCAGTGCACCGGGACGGCAGAGTAATTCACCCCTCCACTTT.

This clonotype was detected a few times. V and J are TRBV30 and TRBJ2-7; 11 bases line up with TRBD2. Germline CDR1 and CDR2: GTSNPN and SVGIG (reference sequence). The J segment lost 6 bases and the V segment lost 7 bases, leaving 8 bases of the junction unmatched. This CDR3 comprises 13 residues. CDR3 amino acids: CAFGGLAGVEQYF. For the CDR3, the DNA is TGTGCCTTCGGAGGACTAGCGGGTGTCGAGCAGTACTTC. The full variable domain, with the rest looked up from reference TRBV30 and TRBJ2-7, is SQTIHQWPATLVQPVGSPLSLECTVEGTSNPNLYWYRQAAGRGLQLLFYSVGIGQISSEVPQNLSASRPQDRQFILSSKKLLLSDSGFYLCAFGGLAGVEQYFGPGTRLTVT.

This clonotype showed up just a few times. The V and J genes are TRBV3-1 and TRBJ2-7; 12 bases fit TRBD1. The CDR3 is 14 amino acids. Germline assignment: CDR1 LGHDT and CDR2 YNNKEL (reference sequence). V gave up 6 bases and J gave up 7 bases; unmatched junction bases: 7. CDR3 residues: CASSRDRGREEQYF. Here the CDR3 DNA reads TGTGCCAGCAGTCGGGACAGGGGGCGTGAGGAGCAGTACTTC.

This clonotype was observed a few times. The chain recombines TRBV2 with TRBJ2-3; 7 bases agree with TRBD2. The V segment lost 8 bases and the J segment 0 bases; nucleotides outside the gene matches: 11. CDR1 is SNHLY and CDR2 is FYNNEI in the germline V gene. The CDR3 is made up of 16 amino acids. In nucleotides, the CDR3 is TGTGCCAGCCTTCGGCCTAGCGGACTTAGCACAGATACGCAGTATTTT. This translates into CASLRPSGLSTDTQYF.

As DNA, the CDR3 is TGTGCCTGGAGTGCAGGGTTCGGAGAGACCCAGTACTTC. It translates to CAWSAGFGETQYF. The chain combines TRBV30 with TRBJ2-5, with D perhaps TRBD1 (5 bases). Germline CDR1 GTSNPN, CDR2 SVGIG (reference sequence). The CDR3 spans 13 residues. V lost 1 base and J lost 4, with 10 bases in between.

This clonotype was detected ten times or more. The genes are TRBV20-1 and TRBJ2-5; the D gene could be TRBD1 or TRBD2 (5 bases each). The CDR3 is 12 residues long. V was trimmed by 3 bases and J by 5 bases, leaving 10 bases between them. Looked up from germline, CDR1 is DFQATT and CDR2 is SNEGSKA (reference sequence). CDR3 region: CSASQWGETQYF. CDR3 DNA sequence: TGCAGTGCTAGCCAGTGGGGGGAGACCCAGTACTTC.

This clonotype was seen a few times. The genes are TRBV6-5 and TRBJ2-5; 11 nucleotides line up with TRBD1. Per the germline V gene, CDR1 is MNHEY and CDR2 is SVGAGI. The CDR3 contains 18 residues. After removal of 3 bases from V and 5 bases from J, the junction contained 14 bases not matched to a gene. The CDR3 reads CASSYGSPGTGGLETQYF. In DNA form, the CDR3 reads TGTGCCAGCAGTTATGGAAGTCCCGGGACAGGGGGTTTGGAGACCCAGTACTTC.

This clonotype was recorded a few times. The chain is built from TRBV5-6 and TRBJ2-2; tentative D call: TRBD1 (6 bases). The germline V gene has CDR1 SGHDT and CDR2 YYEEEE. Trimming removed 4 bases at V and 3 bases at J, with 19 bases between. The CDR3 runs 17 residues. The CDR3 loop is CASSPKTTWGHTGELFF. DNA of the CDR3: TGTGCCAGCAGCCCTAAAACAACTTGGGGGCACACCGGGGAGCTGTTTTTT.

This chain connects TRBV14 to TRBJ2-7; D gene uncertain. V gave up 0 bases and J gave up 0 bases, with 6 bases separating them. This CDR3 is built from 14 residues. The germline gives CDR1 SGHDN, CDR2 FVKESK. The CDR3 reads CASSQDWVSYEQYF. The CDR3 region has the DNA TGTGCCAGCAGCCAAGATTGGGTCTCCTACGAGCAGTACTTC.

This clonotype was detected a few times. V usage is TRBV7-2 and J usage is TRBJ2-3, with TRBD2 matching 9 bases. This CDR3 region has 16 residues. In germline, CDR1 is SGHTA, CDR2 FQGNSA. J lost 5 bases, V lost 2 bases, and 8 bases had no gene match. Here the CDR3 reads CASSLRGGRALDTQYF. The CDR3 DNA reads as TGTGCCAGCAGCTTAAGAGGCGGGAGGGCCTTAGATACGCAGTATTTT.

The gene calls are TRBV7-2 and TRBJ2-1, with D unclear. The V gene lost 5 bases and the J gene lost 8 bases, with 7 bases spanning the gap. This CDR3 is 11 amino acids long. Germline V gives CDR1 SGHTA, CDR2 FQGNSA. The CDR3 protein is CASSDTDEQFF. The CDR3 DNA follows: TGTGCCAGCAGCGACACGGATGAGCAGTTCTTC.

This clonotype has more than one count but fewer than ten. The chain combines TRBV28 with TRBJ2-3, with a possible D match to TRBD1 (5 bases). The length of the CDR3 is 14 residues. Trimming stripped 2 bases from V and 5 bases from J, with 11 bases between. Germline loops: CDR1 MDHEN, CDR2 SYDVKM. CDR3 DNA sequence: TGTGCCAGCAGTTTAAAGGGGCGACTAGATACGCAGTATTTT. Amino acids: CASSLKGRLDTQYF.

V usage is TRBV7-8 and J usage is TRBJ1-5, with D perhaps TRBD1 (5 bases). Germline V lookup: CDR1 SGHVS, CDR2 FQNEAQ. Trimming shortened V by 5 bases and J by 2 bases, and 13 bases separated the two germline ends. CDR3 length equals 15 residues. The CDR3 reads CASSPEGFGNQPQHF. In DNA form, the CDR3 reads TGTGCCAGCAGCCCAGAGGGGTTTGGCAATCAGCCCCAGCATTTT.

This clonotype was counted once. The gene calls are TRBV29-1 and TRBJ1-2; TRBD1 matches 7 bases. CDR3 length equals 14 residues. The junction had 5 bases not matched to a gene; V was cut back by 0 bases and J by 4 bases. CDR1 and CDR2 (germline): SQVTM, ANQGSEA. The CDR3 here is CSVEDLRQGYGYTF. For the CDR3, the DNA is TGCAGCGTTGAAGATCTGAGACAGGGCTATGGCTACACCTTC.

This clonotype was picked up a small number of times. The rearrangement uses TRBV12-3 or TRBV12-4 and TRBJ2-5; 7 bases fit TRBD1. J gave up 7 bases and V 6 bases, and 5 bases lay outside the gene matches. The length of the CDR3 is 12 residues. CDR3 in DNA: TGTGCCAGCAGCGAGACAGGGCGGACCCAGTACTTC. This gives the protein CASSETGRTQYF.

The V and J genes are TRBV10-3 and TRBJ2-7, with D unresolved. The CDR3 has 13 amino acids. The V end was cut by 2 bases, the J end by 8 bases, with 13 bases between. Germline V gene data show CDR1 as ENHRY and CDR2 as SYGVKD. CDR3 bases: TGTGCCATCAGTGAGGGCTATGGTTACAAGCAGTACTTC. Translated, it gives CAISEGYGYKQYF.

This clonotype showed up just a few times. The chain carries TRBV7-8 and TRBJ2-1, with TRBD2 matching over 12 bases. V dropped 3 bases and J dropped 9; count of bases not matched to a gene: 15. CDR1 is SGHVS and CDR2 is FQNEAQ in the germline V gene. The CDR3 is made up of 18 amino acids. In DNA, the CDR3 is TGTGCCAGCAGCTTCCGACTAGCGGGAGAGGGGCTGATAAGTGAGCAGTTCTTC. This encodes CASSFRLAGEGLISEQFF.

This clonotype was observed at least ten times. J is TRBJ1-4 and V is TRBV5-1, with TRBD1 matching over 8 bases. The length of the CDR3 is 17 residues. The V and J ends lost 2 bases and 8 bases, in that order; junction bases with no gene match: 14. Germline V lookup: CDR1 SGHRS, CDR2 YFSETQ. The CDR3 DNA is TGCGCCAGCAGCTTAGACAGGGGAGATCCCCTGAAGGAAAAACTGTTTTTT. Protein: CASSLDRGDPLKEKLFF. The variable domain in full, with the rest retrieved from reference TRBV5-1 and TRBJ1-4, is KAGVTQTPRYLIKTRGQQVTLSCSPISGHRSVSWYQQTPGQGLQFLFEYFSETQRNKGNFPGRFSGRQFSNSRSEMNVSTLELGDSALYLCASSLDRGDPLKEKLFFGSGTQLSVL.

The CDR3 coding sequence is TGTGCCATCCAGGACAGGAGCTCCTACAATGAGCAGTTCTTC. Translating it yields CAIQDRSSYNEQFF. The J gene is TRBJ2-1, the V gene TRBV2; 7 nucleotides align to TRBD1. This CDR3 comprises 14 residues. The junction had 6 bases not matched to a gene; V was cut back by 10 bases and J by 0 bases. Germline V gives CDR1 SNHLY, CDR2 FYNNEI.